This T cell receptor (beta chain) was profiled in a study of CD8 T cells in ankylosing spondylitis. This clonotype was counted many times. Its antigen is unidentified. Findings of the study overall: Significant enrichment of disease-linked clones was reported in matched ankylosing spondylitis synovial fluid. Relatively scarce in peripheral blood, disease-linked clones were CD8+.

TCRdb re-analysed the 5' RACE reads in MiXCR, keeping a single row per CDR3 protein. The sample lists around 140,000 distinct CDR3 sequences, roughly 11% seen once, with over 4% in the top ten. This TCR was sampled from a female donor with ankylosing spondylitis or in good health (not recorded which). What was sequenced was blood, either unsorted or a sorted T cell fraction (not recorded which).

The CDR3 here is CASSKIDGRVNTEAFF. DNA for the CDR3: TGTGCCAGTAGCAAGATCGACGGGAGGGTGAACACTGAAGCTTTCTTT. The genes are TRBV19 and TRBJ1-1; D ambiguous. The CDR3 is 16 amino acids. Looked up from germline, CDR1 is LNHDA and CDR2 is SQIVND (reference sequence). With 6 bases removed from V and 0 bases from J, the gap between germline ends came to 17 bases. Drawing the rest from reference TRBV19 and TRBJ1-1, the complete variable domain is DGGITQSPKYLFRKEGQNVTLSCEQNLNHDAMYWYRQDPGQGLRLIYYSQIVNDFQKGDIAEGYSVSREKKESFPLTVTSAQKNPTAFYLCASSKIDGRVNTEAFFGQGTRLTVV.